This T cell receptor beta chain was identified during a study of shared clonotypes between healthy human individuals. Germline CDR1 and CDR2: SGHVS and FQNEAQ. There are 14 residues in the CDR3. V lost 5 bases and J 0 bases, leaving 9 bases between the germline ends. Here immunoSEQ multiplex PCR was the method, and the copy in TCRdb shows in-frame clones only, minus some. The sample lists millions of clones; approximately 95% were seen once. The V and J genes are TRBV7-8 and TRBJ2-3; no clear D. What was sequenced was naive CD4+ T cells from PBMCs. As to subset: CD45RA+ positively selected. The TCR originated in a man between 18 and 35 years old in good health. Some clones in this sample may be carry-over from other donors' samples. CDR3: CASSPRASTDTQYF. CDR3 bases: TGTGCCAGCAGCCCCCGCGCCAGCACAGATACGCAGTATTTT.